This T cell receptor (beta chain) was captured by sequencing in a study of control samples from healthy donors and cancer patients. Clones were read by immunoSEQ multiplex PCR, and TCRdb kept only the in-frame ones, dropping some. The sample includes 35,000 to 55,000 clones, 87% of them seen just once. CDR1 and CDR2 (germline): SNHLY, FYNNEI. The CDR3 totals 14 residues. With V trimmed by 7 bases and J by 0 bases, 3 bases remained unmatched. The sequenced sample consisted of PBMCs. This receptor was identified in a woman in her fifties or sixties with lung cancer. This chain joins TRBV2 and TRBJ2-7, with TRBD2 identical over 10 bases. In nucleotides, the CDR3 is TGTGCCAGCAAAGCTAGCGGGAGCTCCTACGAGCAGTACTTC. Translation gives CASKASGSSYEQYF.